This entry describes one TCR beta chain. Its antigen is undetermined. This sample was included in a study of T cells in Graves' hyperthyroidism and ophthalmopathy. Study outcomes and limitations: Blood shared most expanded thyroid clonotypes above 0.001.

The CDR3 regions of TCR beta were amplified from RNA transcripts. With the HTBI primer set, the TCR CDR3 went through a first round of RT-PCR. TCRdb redid the calling of the multiplex PCR reads with MiXCR, one entry per CDR3 protein. The sample holds 800,000 or so distinct CDR3 sequences, 35% to 45% seen once. With a duration under 2 months, the hyperthyroidism was newly diagnosed in patients aged 18 to 65. The source material was blood. This receptor was identified in a man aged 18 to 30 with Graves' hyperthyroidism.

CDR3 loop: CASSAPGNGNTIYF. The CDR3 DNA reads as TGTGCCAGCAGCGCACCAGGGAATGGAAACACCATATATTTT. The chain is built from TRBV7-2 and TRBJ1-3; possibly TRBD1 for D (5 bases). CDR1 is SGHTA and CDR2 is FQGNSA in the germline V gene. Between the trimmed V and J ends, which lost 5 bases and 3 bases, there was a span of 11 bases. This CDR3 region has 14 residues.